This T cell receptor (beta chain) derives from a study of blood T cell repertoires in COVID-19. About the study: The cDNA or gDNA used as material had been derived from T cells, B-cell-depleted T cells, or PBMCs.

The V segment lost 4 bases and the J segment 2 bases; nucleotides outside the gene matches: 3. This CDR3 contains 15 residues. Per the germline V gene, CDR1 is SGHKS and CDR2 is YYEKEE (reference sequence). Ten or more counts support this clone. The authors' processing: Using reference gene primer amplification, nucleated cell counts were estimated. Here immunoSEQ multiplex PCR was the method, and the copy in TCRdb shows in-frame clones only, minus some. That table is the source of V, J and clone size, and D and trimming were worked out from the DNA. This sample carries about 190,000 clones, almost 85% of them seen once, and the ten largest clones take 5.1%.

The chain has TRBV5-5 and TRBJ2-6; 7 bases fit TRBD1. The sequence was collected from a woman between 70 and 85 years old with active or convalescent COVID-19. The specimen was peripheral blood. CDR3 DNA: TGTGCCAGCAGCCCGGACAGGCCTGGGGCCAACGTCCTGACTTTC. As protein: CASSPDRPGANVLTF.